This TCR beta chain was identified in a study of identical twins. The V gene end was trimmed by 2 bases and the J gene end by 1 base; junction bases not matched to a gene: 4. This CDR3 has 16 residues. Germline V lookup: CDR1 KGHDR, CDR2 SFDVKD. TCRdb re-derived calls from the 5' RACE reads in MiXCR, one entry per CDR3 protein. The table has hundreds of thousands of distinct CDR3 sequences, 9% to 15% seen once. The sample holds a few counts of this clonotype. The sample was also linked to a second study, of yellow fever vaccine responses in identical twins. According to that study: Twins reportedly had a vaccine T cell response that seemed partly convergent, partly personalized.

What was sequenced was PBMCs. The gene calls are TRBV24-1 and TRBJ2-3; TRBD2 aligns across 8 bases. The receptor comes from a woman aged 18-30 years in good health. The CDR3 bases are TGTGCCACCAGTGATTCTAGCGGGCTCGGCACAGATACGCAGTATTTT. Protein sequence: CATSDSSGLGTDTQYF.